What follows describes a single TCR beta chain. The record originates from a study of blood T cell repertoires in COVID-19. Measured with immunoSEQ multiplex PCR; TCRdb has only the in-frame clones, and not every one. The repertoire includes some 69,000 clones, roughly 76% of them detected once, and 20% to 25% sits in the top ten. Germline lookup yields CDR1 MNHEY and CDR2 SMNVEV (reference sequence). The CDR3 has 17 amino acids. Losses at the gene ends were 8 bases for V and 1 base for J; bases not matched to a gene: 12. Sequencing input: peripheral blood. The chain combines TRBV27 with TRBJ1-1; TRBD1 matches at 11 bases. The TCR comes from a woman in her 70s with acute or convalescent COVID-19. CDR3: CASRKTGTGGQNTEAFF. In nucleotides, the CDR3 is TGTGCCAGCCGAAAAACCGGGACAGGGGGACAGAACACTGAAGCTTTCTTT.